What follows are 24 T cell receptor beta chains derived from one specimen sequenced in a study of blood T cell repertoires in COVID-19. Clones were sequenced by immunoSEQ multiplex PCR, and TCRdb holds only the in-frame ones, with some missing. The table lists just over 25,000 clones, about 90% of them singletons. Sequenced sample: peripheral blood. The receptors come from a man between 65 and 85 years old with acute or convalescent COVID-19.

The chain uses TRBV7-9 and TRBJ1-5; 8 bases match TRBD1. CDR3 length equals 14 residues. With V trimmed by 4 bases and J by 7 bases, 6 bases remained unmatched. Germline lookup yields CDR1 SEHNR and CDR2 FQNEAQ (reference sequence). Written as DNA, the CDR3 is TGTGCCAGCAGCTCGACAGGGGTCGGACAGCCCCAGCATTTT. Translation gives CASSSTGVGQPQHF.

This sequence joins TRBV18 and TRBJ1-1; D possibly corresponds to TRBD1 (6 bases). Germline V CDR1 and CDR2: KGHSH, LQKENI. This CDR3 spans 14 amino acids. The V and J ends lost 6 bases and 6 bases respectively, with 17 bases between them. The CDR3 nucleotides are TGTGCCAGCTCTCTCAGTACAGGGAAGGCTGAAGCTTTCTTT. The encoded protein is CASSLSTGKAEAFF.

The J gene is TRBJ1-2, the V gene TRBV24-1, with D maybe TRBD1 (5 bases). The V gene's germline CDR1 is KGHDR and CDR2 SFDVKD. The CDR3 length is 13 residues. With 7 bases removed from V and 3 bases from J, the gap between germline ends came to 11 bases. The CDR3 bases are TGTGCCACCAGGCCCGAAGGGGACTATGGCTACACCTTC. Its translation: CATRPEGDYGYTF.

V is TRBV5-1 and J is TRBJ2-7; 10 bases are a match to TRBD2. Germline V lookup: CDR1 SGHRS, CDR2 YFSETQ. The CDR3 covers 16 residues. Germline trimming cut 2 bases from V and 4 bases from J; bases unmatched to any gene: 9. This CDR3 is CASSFGPSGSKYEQYF. The DNA for the CDR3 is TGCGCCAGCAGCTTTGGACCTAGCGGGAGTAAATACGAGCAGTACTTC.

The chain links TRBV11-1 to TRBJ1-1; 8 nucleotides agree with TRBD1. Germline-derived CDR1 and CDR2 are SGHAT and FQDESV (reference sequence). This CDR3 spans 15 amino acids. After removal of 1 base from V and 4 bases from J, the junction contained 5 bases not matched to a gene. The CDR3 DNA is TGTGCCAGCAGCTTAGGGACAGGGTATAGCACTGAAGCTTTCTTT. Translating it yields CASSLGTGYSTEAFF.

The rearrangement uses TRBV4-3 and TRBJ2-3, with 7 bases lining up with TRBD2. The V gene's germline CDR1 is LGHNA and CDR2 YSLEER. The CDR3 has 17 amino acids. The J segment lost 4 bases and the V segment lost 0 bases, leaving 10 bases of the junction unmatched. In DNA form, the CDR3 reads TGCGCCAGCAGCCAAGATTTGGCGGGAGAGGGATCAGATACGCAGTATTTT. Translated: CASSQDLAGEGSDTQYF.

The V gene is TRBV29-1, the J gene TRBJ1-5, with TRBD1 identical over 11 bases. CDR3 size: 15 residues. Losses at the gene ends were 4 bases for V and 3 bases for J; bases not matched to a gene: 5. Germline V CDR1 and CDR2: SQVTM, ANQGSEA. CDR3 loop: CSVAGQGGSNQPQHF. CDR3 sequence (DNA): TGCAGCGTTGCGGGACAGGGGGGCTCCAATCAGCCCCAGCATTTT. The full variable domain, with the rest looked up from reference TRBV29-1 and TRBJ1-5, is SAVISQKPSRDICQRGTSLTIQCQVDSQVTMMFWYRQQPGQSLTLIATANQGSEATYESGFVIDKFPISRPNLTFSTLTVSNMSPEDSSIYLCSVAGQGGSNQPQHFGDGTRLSIL.

The V call is TRBV2, the J call TRBJ2-1; 9 nucleotides align to TRBD1. The V segment lost 6 bases and the J segment 2 bases; nucleotides outside the gene matches: 5. The CDR3 length is 15 residues. Germline values: CDR1 SNHLY, CDR2 FYNNEI. Here the CDR3 DNA reads TGTGCCAGCAGCGTACAGGGGGCCGCCTACAATGAGCAGTTCTTC. Its protein is CASSVQGAAYNEQFF.

This sequence joins TRBV5-6 and TRBJ1-6, with D perhaps TRBD1 (5 bases). The germline CDR1 and CDR2 sequences are SGHDT and YYEEEE. The CDR3 is made up of 17 amino acids. Trimming left V 3 bases short and J 11 bases short, with 24 bases between. CDR3 DNA sequence: TGTGCCAGCAGCTACTTGGGGCCCTTGGGAGGCATTCCACCCCTCCACTTT. Translating gives CASSYLGPLGGIPPLHF.

The genes are TRBV6-1 and TRBJ2-7; 10 bases align to TRBD1. Germline V CDR1 and CDR2: MNHNS, SASEGT. This CDR3 is 19 amino acids long. Trimming at V came to 0 bases and at J to 1 base, leaving 12 bases not matched to a gene. The chain's CDR3 is CASSEALPSGTGASYEQYF. The CDR3 bases are TGTGCCAGCAGTGAAGCGCTTCCGTCGGGGACAGGGGCGTCCTACGAGCAGTACTTC.

V is TRBV28 and J is TRBJ2-3; 14 bases are shared with TRBD2. The CDR3 loop spans 19 amino acids. V lost 4 bases to trimming and J lost 5 bases; unmatched junction nucleotides: 14. The germline V gene encodes CDR1 MDHEN and CDR2 SYDVKM. The CDR3, as DNA: TGTGCCAGCAGTTCCCCGGGACTAGCGGGAGCCCTATCAGTAGATACGCAGTATTTT. Residues: CASSSPGLAGALSVDTQYF.

The V gene is TRBV18, the J gene TRBJ2-7; 10 bases are a match to TRBD2. The junction had 12 bases not matched to a gene; V was cut back by 0 bases and J by 4 bases. The CDR3 is 18 amino acids. Germline V gene sequence: CDR1 KGHSH, CDR2 LQKENI. The CDR3 loop is CASSPPTQNSGRWYEQYF. CDR3 nucleotide sequence: TGTGCCAGCTCACCACCAACCCAAAATAGCGGGAGGTGGTACGAGCAGTACTTC.

V is TRBV9 and J is TRBJ2-3, with no clear D. There are 13 residues in the CDR3. The germline V gene encodes CDR1 SGDLS and CDR2 YYNGEE. The germline V and J ends were trimmed by 0 bases and 4 bases, with 6 bases remaining between them. CDR3 region: CASSVATADTQYF. DNA for the CDR3: TGTGCCAGCAGCGTAGCTACAGCAGATACGCAGTATTTT.

This clone was detected a few times. This chain connects TRBV13 to TRBJ1-1; 10 bases match TRBD1. Looked up from germline, CDR1 is PRHDT and CDR2 is FYEKMQ (reference sequence). The CDR3 covers 15 residues. V shed 5 bases, J shed 2 bases, and the junction held 5 bases outside the gene matches. Here the CDR3 DNA reads TGTGCCAGCAGCGTTGGACAGGGGGGAAACACTGAAGCTTTCTTT. Translating gives CASSVGQGGNTEAFF.

V usage is TRBV27 and J usage is TRBJ1-2; 9 bases match TRBD1. V was clipped by 5 bases and J by 8 bases; unmatched bases: 6. The germline V gene has CDR1 MNHEY and CDR2 SMNVEV (reference sequence). This CDR3 spans 13 amino acids. CDR3 region: CASSRGQGGGYTF. As DNA, the CDR3 is TGTGCCAGCAGTCGGGGACAGGGAGGCGGCTACACCTTC.

The chain is built from TRBV7-6 and TRBJ2-5; the D gene is possibly TRBD2 (6 bases). The CDR3 loop spans 14 amino acids. Deletions cut 5 bases from V and 1 base from J, with 11 bases between. CDR1 SGHVS and CDR2 FNYEAQ come from the germline V gene. The CDR3 bases are TGTGCCAGCAGCGGAGAGGAGGGCCAAGAGACCCAGTACTTC. Protein sequence: CASSGEEGQETQYF.

The V and J genes are TRBV28 and TRBJ1-2; D call uncertain. The V end was cut by 3 bases, the J end by 4 bases, with 12 bases between. Germline V CDR1 and CDR2: MDHEN, SYDVKM. The CDR3 consists of 14 residues. The CDR3 sequence is CASSLRNGLYGYTF. As DNA, the CDR3 is TGTGCCAGCAGTTTGCGGAACGGCCTCTATGGCTACACCTTC.

The chain combines TRBV2 with TRBJ2-1; TRBD2 might be the D (5 bases). Trimming stripped 7 bases from V and 9 bases from J, with 13 bases between. The CDR3 length is 12 residues. From germline, CDR1 is SNHLY and CDR2 FYNNEI. CDR3 DNA sequence: TGTGCCAGCACCAGAACGAGGGTTGAGCAGTTCTTC. Translating gives CASTRTRVEQFF.

The genes are TRBV3-1 (or the pseudogene TRBV3-2) and TRBJ1-3; possibly TRBD1 for D (5 bases). The CDR3 is made up of 16 amino acids. V lost 4 bases, J lost 0 bases, and 13 bases lay in between. The germline CDR1 and CDR2 sequences are LGHDT and YNNKEL (reference sequence). The CDR3 reads CASSLAGPISGNTIYF. The CDR3 coding sequence is TGTGCCAGCAGCCTAGCGGGACCCATCTCTGGAAACACCATATATTTT.

The CDR3 protein is CASSTGPTEAFF. For the CDR3, the DNA is TGTGCCAGCAGTACAGGGCCCACTGAAGCTTTCTTT. This chain connects TRBV2 to TRBJ1-1; the D gene is possibly TRBD1 (6 bases). V gave up 5 bases and J gave up 4 bases, with 8 bases separating them. The CDR3 consists of 12 residues. Germline CDR1 SNHLY, CDR2 FYNNEI.

The chain joins TRBV2 to TRBJ1-1; a possible D gene is TRBD1 (5 bases). Trimming pared 6 bases from V and 6 bases from J, leaving 17 bases between. The length of the CDR3 is 14 residues. Germline CDR1 SNHLY, CDR2 FYNNEI. In DNA form, the CDR3 reads TGTGCCAGCAGAACGAACCCAGGGAGGGCTGAAGCTTTCTTT. Residues: CASRTNPGRAEAFF.

V and J are TRBV28 and TRBJ2-7; 9 nucleotides align to TRBD1. This CDR3 is built from 14 residues. The germline CDR1 and CDR2 sequences are MDHEN and SYDVKM. The ends lost 8 bases at V and 0 bases at J; junction bases unmatched: 5. CDR3 in DNA: TGTGCCAGCGGGACAGGGAACCCCTCCTACGAGCAGTACTTC. Protein: CASGTGNPSYEQYF.

The genes are TRBV6-2 or TRBV6-3 and TRBJ1-2, with TRBD1 matching over 7 bases. This CDR3 has 13 amino acids. Trimming took 6 bases from V and 6 from J; bases not matched to a gene: 7. The germline gives CDR1 MNHEY, CDR2 SVGEGT. The CDR3 region is CASSNTGADGYTF. Written as DNA, the CDR3 is TGTGCCAGCAGCAATACAGGGGCGGATGGCTACACCTTC.

CDR3 region: CASSPRTGEGAEAFF. CDR3 in DNA: TGTGCCAGCAGCCCAAGGACAGGGGAAGGGGCTGAAGCTTTCTTT. The chain is built from TRBV9 and TRBJ1-1; 9 nucleotides align to TRBD1. Germline CDR1 is SGDLS and CDR2 is YYNGEE. This CDR3 has 15 amino acids. The junction had 10 bases not matched to a gene; V was cut back by 4 bases and J by 6 bases. The full variable domain, rest sourced from reference TRBV9 and TRBJ1-1, is DSGVTQTPKHLITATGQRVTLRCSPRSGDLSVYWYQQSLDQGLQFLIQYYNGEERAKGNILERFSAQQFPDLHSELNLSSLELGDSALYFCASSPRTGEGAEAFFGQGTRLTVV.